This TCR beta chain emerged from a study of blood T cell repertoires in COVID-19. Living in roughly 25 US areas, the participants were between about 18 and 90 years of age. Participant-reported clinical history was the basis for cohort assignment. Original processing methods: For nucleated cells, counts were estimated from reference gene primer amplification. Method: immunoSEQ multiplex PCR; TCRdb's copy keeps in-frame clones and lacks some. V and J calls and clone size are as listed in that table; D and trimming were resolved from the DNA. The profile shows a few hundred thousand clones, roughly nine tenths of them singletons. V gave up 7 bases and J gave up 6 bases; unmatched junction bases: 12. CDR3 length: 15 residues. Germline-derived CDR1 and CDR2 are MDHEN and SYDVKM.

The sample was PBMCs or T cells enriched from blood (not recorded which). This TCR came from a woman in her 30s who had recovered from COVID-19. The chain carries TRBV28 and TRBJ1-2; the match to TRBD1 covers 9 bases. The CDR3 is CASTQTGGLGNGYTF. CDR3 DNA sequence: TGTGCCAGCACTCAAACAGGGGGCTTGGGAAATGGCTACACCTTC.